This TCR beta chain was recovered during a study of beta chain features in type 1 diabetes. The CDR3 is made up of 14 amino acids. J was trimmed by 4 bases and V by 0 bases; bases with no gene match: 2. Germline assignment: CDR1 SGHRS and CDR2 YFSETQ. This clone has a count of ten or more. At the DNA level, this CDR3 is encoded by other sequences in the same sample as well. As every portion of the isolated RNA was reverse transcribed, the sequencing read expressed TCRB transcripts. Profiling relied on immunoSEQ multiplex PCR, and the TCRdb table lists in-frame clones only, not all of them. This sample has hundreds of thousands of clones, with roughly 12% found just once.

The TCR comes from a man aged 18 to 29 in good health. The source material was naive CD4+ T cells from blood. The chain has TRBV5-1 and TRBJ1-1, with 8 positions matching TRBD1. The DNA for the CDR3 is TGCGCCAGCAGCTTGGGACAGGGGAGCACTGAAGCTTTCTTT. This gives the protein CASSLGQGSTEAFF.